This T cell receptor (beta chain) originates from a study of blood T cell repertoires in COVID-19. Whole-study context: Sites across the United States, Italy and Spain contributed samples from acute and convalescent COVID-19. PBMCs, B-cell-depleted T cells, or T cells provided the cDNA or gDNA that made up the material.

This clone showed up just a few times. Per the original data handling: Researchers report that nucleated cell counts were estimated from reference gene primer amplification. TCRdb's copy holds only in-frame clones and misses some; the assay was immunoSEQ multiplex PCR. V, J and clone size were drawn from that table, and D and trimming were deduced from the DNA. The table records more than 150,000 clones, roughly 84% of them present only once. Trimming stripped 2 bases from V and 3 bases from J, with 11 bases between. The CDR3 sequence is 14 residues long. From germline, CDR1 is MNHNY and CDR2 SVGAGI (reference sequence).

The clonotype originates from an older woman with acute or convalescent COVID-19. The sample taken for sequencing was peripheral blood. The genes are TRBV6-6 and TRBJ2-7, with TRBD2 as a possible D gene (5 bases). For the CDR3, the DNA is TGTGCCAGCAGTTACGAAGGGAGTTTCTACGAGCAGTACTTC. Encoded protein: CASSYEGSFYEQYF.